Sequencing of this TCR beta chain was carried out in a study of cytomegalovirus exposure and HLA in healthy donors. Clones were read by immunoSEQ multiplex PCR, and TCRdb kept only the in-frame ones, dropping some. Seen here are about 100,000 clones, about 85% observed once, and the top ten hold 3% to 3.5%. The CDR3 has 14 amino acids. Trimming stripped 1 base from V and 5 bases from J, with 11 bases between. CDR1 is SGHTA, CDR2 FQGTGA, per germline. This rearrangement joins TRBV7-3 to TRBJ1-1, with D possibly matching TRBD1 (6 bases). What was sequenced was PBMCs. The receptor was isolated from a woman aged 18-30 years in good health and CMV-seronegative. CDR3 coding DNA: TGTGCCAGCAGCTTAATAGGGGGGGGTACTGAAGCTTTCTTT. Protein: CASSLIGGGTEAFF.